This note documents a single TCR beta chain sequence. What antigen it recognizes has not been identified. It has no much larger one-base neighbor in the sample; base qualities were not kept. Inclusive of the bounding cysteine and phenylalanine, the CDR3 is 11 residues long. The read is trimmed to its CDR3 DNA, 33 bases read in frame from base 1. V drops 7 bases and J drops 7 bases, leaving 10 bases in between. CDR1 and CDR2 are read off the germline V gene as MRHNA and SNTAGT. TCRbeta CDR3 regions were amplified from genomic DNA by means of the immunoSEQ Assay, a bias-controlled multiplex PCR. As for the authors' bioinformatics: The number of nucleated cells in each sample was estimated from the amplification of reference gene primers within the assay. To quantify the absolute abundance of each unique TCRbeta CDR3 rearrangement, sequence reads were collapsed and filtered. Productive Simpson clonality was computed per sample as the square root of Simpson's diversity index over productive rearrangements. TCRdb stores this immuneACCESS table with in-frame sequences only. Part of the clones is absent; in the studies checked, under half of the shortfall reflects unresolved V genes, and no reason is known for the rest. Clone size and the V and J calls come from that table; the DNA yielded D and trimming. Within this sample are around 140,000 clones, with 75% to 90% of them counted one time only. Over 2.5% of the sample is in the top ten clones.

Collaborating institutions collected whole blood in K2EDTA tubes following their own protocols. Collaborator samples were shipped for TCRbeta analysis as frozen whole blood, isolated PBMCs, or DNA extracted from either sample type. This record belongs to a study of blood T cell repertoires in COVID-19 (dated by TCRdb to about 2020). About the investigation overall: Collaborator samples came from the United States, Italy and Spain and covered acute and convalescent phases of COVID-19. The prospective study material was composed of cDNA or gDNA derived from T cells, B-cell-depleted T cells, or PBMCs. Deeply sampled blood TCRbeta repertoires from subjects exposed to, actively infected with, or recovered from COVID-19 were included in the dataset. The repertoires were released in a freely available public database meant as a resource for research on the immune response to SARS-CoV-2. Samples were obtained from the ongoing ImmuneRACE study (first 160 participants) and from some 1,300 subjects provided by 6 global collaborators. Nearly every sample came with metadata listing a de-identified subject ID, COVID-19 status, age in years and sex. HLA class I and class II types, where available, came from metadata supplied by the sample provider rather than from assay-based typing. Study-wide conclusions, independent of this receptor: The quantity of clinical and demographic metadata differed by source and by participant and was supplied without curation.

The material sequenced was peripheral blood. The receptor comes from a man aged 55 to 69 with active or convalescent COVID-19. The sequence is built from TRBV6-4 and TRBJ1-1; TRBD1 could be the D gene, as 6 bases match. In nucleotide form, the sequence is TGTGCCAGCAAACAGGGCGGTGAAGCTTTCTTT. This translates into CASKQGGEAFF.